The 12 T cell receptor beta chains presented below share a single source sample, sequenced in a study of shared clonotypes between healthy human individuals (dated by TCRdb to 2020 to 2021). The protocol used for the library was the immunoSEQ multiplex PCR assay. In its TCRdb copy, this immuneACCESS table keeps in-frame sequences only and misses some clones. Where compared with another copy, unresolved V genes explain less than half of these, and the others have no known cause. The sample yields around 720,000 clones; approximately 73% were counted once. The leading ten clones occupy 1.5% to 2% of the sample. The material sequenced was memory CD4+ T cells sorted from blood. The cell subset or site label corresponds to: CD45RA-negative fraction. Receptors originate from a woman aged 30 to 39 in good health.

The sample holds many counts of this clone. The chain uses TRBV19 and TRBJ1-1, with 9 nucleotides matching TRBD1. After removal of 4 bases from V and 3 bases from J, the junction contained 6 bases not matched to a gene. Germline CDR1 LNHDA, CDR2 SQIVND (reference sequence). The CDR3 spans 15 residues. CDR3 region: CASSRGTGGYTEAFF. Here the CDR3 DNA reads TGTGCCAGTAGTAGAGGAACAGGGGGCTACACTGAAGCTTTCTTT.

The rearrangement joins TRBV2 to TRBJ1-5; 7 bases map to TRBD1. The trim removed 6 bases at V and 5 bases at J, leaving 13 bases unmatched. The CDR3 runs to 16 residues. Germline V lookup: CDR1 SNHLY, CDR2 FYNNEI. The CDR3 reads CASRGITGVEDQPQHF. CDR3 in DNA: TGTGCCAGCAGGGGAATTACAGGGGTAGAAGATCAGCCCCAGCATTTT. The full variable domain, its missing parts supplied by reference TRBV2 and TRBJ1-5, is EPEVTQTPSHQVTQMGQEVILRCVPISNHLYFYWYRQILGQKVEFLVSFYNNEISEKSEIFDDQFSVERPDGSNFTLKIRSTKLEDSAMYFCASRGITGVEDQPQHFGDGTRLSIL.

The genes are TRBV6-6 and TRBJ2-7; perhaps TRBD1 as D (6 bases). The CDR3 consists of 13 residues. The germline V gene has CDR1 MNHNY and CDR2 SVGAGI (reference sequence). The V end was cut by 6 bases, the J end by 1 base, with 10 bases between. Here the CDR3 DNA reads TGTGCCAGCAGCTTAGGACAGTCCTACGAGCAGTACTTC. Residues: CASSLGQSYEQYF.

The rearrangement uses TRBV5-3 and TRBJ2-7; the D call may be TRBD1 or TRBD2 (6 bases each). TRBV5-3 counts as an open reading frame of uncertain function. The CDR3 has 17 amino acids. The ends were cut back, 0 bases at V and 3 bases at J, with 19 bases in the middle. In DNA form, the CDR3 reads TGTGCCAGAAGCTTGGTGGGGGGCCCCCACCCCTACTACGAGCAGTACTTC. This codes for CARSLVGGPHPYYEQYF.

This clone was recorded only once. The V and J genes are TRBV30 and TRBJ2-1; D is perhaps TRBD2 (6 bases). Germline values: CDR1 GTSNPN, CDR2 SVGIG (reference sequence). The V end lost 4 bases, the J end lost 7 bases, and 14 bases lay between the germline ends. The length of the CDR3 is 13 residues. The CDR3 DNA follows: TGTGCCTGGAAAATCGGGAGTGGGAATGAGCAGTTCTTC. Protein sequence: CAWKIGSGNEQFF.

This chain joins TRBV28 and TRBJ2-1; D is tentatively TRBD1 or TRBD2 (5 bases each). The CDR3 is 14 residues long. Between the trimmed V and J ends, which lost 8 bases and 1 base, there was a span of 12 bases. CDR1 is MDHEN and CDR2 is SYDVKM in the germline V gene. Here the CDR3 reads CASQGRGSYNEQFF. The CDR3 nucleotides are TGTGCCAGCCAGGGACGGGGATCCTACAATGAGCAGTTCTTC.

The rearrangement links TRBV7-9 to TRBJ2-1; a possible D gene is TRBD1 (6 bases). Germline V CDR1 and CDR2: SEHNR, FQNEAQ (reference sequence). The CDR3 contains 15 residues. Trimming left V 1 base short and J 5 bases short, with 12 bases between. In DNA form, the CDR3 reads TGTGCCAGCAGCTTAGGGGACAACATTAACAATGAGCAGTTCTTC. This encodes CASSLGDNINNEQFF.

The J gene is TRBJ1-5, the V gene TRBV19, with 7 nucleotides matching TRBD1. CDR3 length: 15 residues. Germline CDR1 and CDR2: LNHDA and SQIVND (reference sequence). V shed 3 bases and J 4 bases; nucleotides not matched to a gene: 6. The CDR3 spells CASSIRQGQNQPQHF. CDR3 coding DNA: TGTGCCAGTAGTATCCGACAGGGACAAAATCAGCCCCAGCATTTT.

The CDR3 loop is CASSLGRGEQYF. In nucleotides, the CDR3 is TGTGCCAGCAGCCTCGGACGCGGGGAGCAGTACTTC. The J gene is TRBJ2-7, the V gene TRBV28; D may be TRBD2 (5 bases). V shed 6 bases and J shed 7 bases, with 13 bases lying between them. There are 12 residues in the CDR3. Germline V gene sequence: CDR1 MDHEN, CDR2 SYDVKM.

This chain connects TRBV5-1 to TRBJ1-3; 9 nucleotides match TRBD1. Losses at the gene ends were 5 bases for V and 3 bases for J; bases not matched to a gene: 9. The CDR3 covers 16 residues. Germline values: CDR1 SGHRS, CDR2 YFSETQ. The CDR3 coding sequence is TGCGCCAGCAGTCCGCTCGGGACAGGGAGTGGAAACACCATATATTTT. Residues: CASSPLGTGSGNTIYF.

CDR3 in amino acids: CASSLRSGRANEQFF. CDR3 sequence (DNA): TGTGCCAGCAGCTTGCGGAGCGGGAGAGCAAATGAGCAGTTCTTC. V usage is TRBV11-2 and J usage is TRBJ2-1; 8 bases map to TRBD2. The CDR3 spans 15 residues. Per germline, CDR1 SGHAT and CDR2 FQNNGV. The junction had 8 bases not matched to a gene; V was cut back by 3 bases and J by 7 bases.

CDR3: CASSLVAARGSRTQYF. CDR3 sequence (DNA): TGTGCCAGCAGCTTAGTAGCAGCACGGGGATCGCGGACCCAGTACTTC. The chain is built from TRBV11-2 and TRBJ2-5, with D perhaps TRBD2 (5 bases). V lost 1 base and J lost 7, with 19 bases in between. Germline assignment: CDR1 SGHAT and CDR2 FQNNGV. The CDR3 consists of 16 residues.